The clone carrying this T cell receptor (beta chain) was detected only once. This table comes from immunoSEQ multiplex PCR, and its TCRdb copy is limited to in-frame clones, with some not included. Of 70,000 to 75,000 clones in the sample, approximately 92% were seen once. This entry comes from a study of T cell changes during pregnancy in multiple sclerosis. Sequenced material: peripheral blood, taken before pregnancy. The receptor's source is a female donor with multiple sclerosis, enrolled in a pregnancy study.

The DNA for the CDR3 is TGTGCCAGCAGTGCCACCTACTCGGACAATGAGCAGTTCTTC. Residues: CASSATYSDNEQFF. The rearrangement joins TRBV6-4 to TRBJ2-1; D not certain. The ends were cut back, 4 bases at V and 5 bases at J, with 12 bases in the middle. The CDR3 spans 14 residues. The germline V gene encodes CDR1 MRHNA and CDR2 SNTAGT.